These 3 T cell receptor beta chains were all obtained from the same sample, sequenced in a study of response to subunit inactivated influenza vaccine. TCRdb re-analysed the RT-PCR reads in MiXCR, keeping a single row per CDR3 protein. The sample has 300,000 to 350,000 distinct CDR3 sequences, around a fifth seen once; the top ten hold roughly 10%. The source was PBMCs from blood, collected less than 22 months after vaccination. These receptor sequences come from a man aged 50-75 years who received an inactivated influenza vaccine.

The gene calls are TRBV20-1 and TRBJ2-2; D is possibly TRBD2 (6 bases). The CDR3 length is 14 residues. Trimming took off 0 bases at V and 4 bases at J, with 9 bases between the two ends. Germline lookup yields CDR1 DFQATT and CDR2 SNEGSKA (reference sequence). CDR3 amino acids: CSARDRLVTGELFF. The CDR3 DNA sequence: TGCAGTGCTAGAGATCGACTAGTCACCGGGGAGCTGTTTTTT.

This clonotype turned up a few times. The V call is TRBV7-3, the J call TRBJ2-3; 8 bases line up with TRBD2. Trimming took 1 base from V and 1 from J; bases not matched to a gene: 10. This CDR3 has 18 amino acids. Germline V lookup: CDR1 SGHTA, CDR2 FQGTGA. This CDR3 reads CASSLMGPGGPRTDTQYF. In DNA, the CDR3 is TGTGCCAGCAGCTTAATGGGGCCGGGAGGGCCTCGCACAGATACGCAGTATTTT.

This clonotype appeared many times. The chain links TRBV7-2 to TRBJ1-3; unclear D gene. CDR1 is SGHTA and CDR2 is FQGNSA in the germline V gene. The CDR3 contains 14 residues. V was pared by 6 bases and J by 0 bases, with 9 bases between. The CDR3 DNA reads TGTGCCAGCAGTCGCCCGGGCTCTGGAAACACCATATATTTT. Translation: CASSRPGSGNTIYF.